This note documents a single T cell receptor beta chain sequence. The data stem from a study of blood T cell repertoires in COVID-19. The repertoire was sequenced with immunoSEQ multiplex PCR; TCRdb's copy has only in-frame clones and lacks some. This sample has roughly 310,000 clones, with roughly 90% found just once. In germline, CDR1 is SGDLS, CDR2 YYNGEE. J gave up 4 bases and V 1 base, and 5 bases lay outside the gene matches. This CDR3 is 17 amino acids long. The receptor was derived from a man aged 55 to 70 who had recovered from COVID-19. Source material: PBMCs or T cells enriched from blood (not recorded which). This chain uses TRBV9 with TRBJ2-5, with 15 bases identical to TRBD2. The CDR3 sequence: CASSVSPGLAGGETQYF. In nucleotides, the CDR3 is TGTGCCAGCAGCGTATCCCCGGGACTAGCGGGGGGAGAGACCCAGTACTTC.